This T cell receptor (beta chain) was obtained from a study of T-cell memory formation after mild COVID-19. Across the whole study: Largely donor-specific sequence clusters came from two donors. Study observations and caveats: For contracting clones, CD4+ ones sat mainly in CM and EM, CD8+ in EMRA. In second-wave clones peaking day 37, SARS-CoV-2 specificity remained unconfirmed. There were some responding clones in pre-infection memory, which suggested that cross-reactive memory had joined.

The germline V and J ends were trimmed by 4 bases and 0 bases, with 13 bases remaining between them. Germline V gives CDR1 DFQATT, CDR2 SNEGSKA (reference sequence). The CDR3 is made up of 15 amino acids. A few counts support this clonotype. Antigen specificity is unknown. Via MiXCR, TCRdb re-called the 5' RACE reads, giving one row per CDR3 protein. The table includes about 470,000 distinct CDR3 sequences, around a quarter detected once. The V and J genes are TRBV20-1 and TRBJ2-1; D possibly corresponds to TRBD2 (5 bases). The sequencing input was PBMCs or a T cell subset sorted from them (not recorded which). The sequence came from an adult woman who had mild COVID-19 (a few samples of this study predate the infection). Cell type and time point are not known. The CDR3 nucleotides read TGCAGTGCTACAGCTACCACTAGCTCCTACAATGAGCAGTTCTTC. Translating gives CSATATTSSYNEQFF.